This T cell receptor (beta chain) originates from a study of CD8 T cells in ankylosing spondylitis. Study-level findings and limits: Researchers reportedly found disease-linked clones significantly enriched in matched ankylosing spondylitis synovial fluid. Both synovial fluid and blood in reactive arthritis had previously been reported to carry some motif variants. Ankylosing spondylitis blood appeared to be characterized by a TCR beta motif of eight highly homologous variants.

A few counts support this clonotype. What it binds is unknown. The V end was cut by 3 bases, the J end by 9 bases, with 15 bases between. CDR3 length: 14 amino acids. TCRdb recomputed calls from the 5' RACE reads with MiXCR, one row per CDR3 protein. The profile covers fewer than 500,000 distinct CDR3 sequences, with about 24% appearing a single time and about 0.9% taken by the ten largest. The sample taken for sequencing was blood, either unsorted or a sorted T cell fraction (not recorded which). The origin of this receptor is a male donor with ankylosing spondylitis. The V call is TRBV12-3 or TRBV12-4, the J call TRBJ2-1; D call uncertain. The CDR3 region has the DNA TGTGCCAGCAGTTTTAAGGGCCTAAATTTTGAGCAGTTCTTC. It specifies CASSFKGLNFEQFF.